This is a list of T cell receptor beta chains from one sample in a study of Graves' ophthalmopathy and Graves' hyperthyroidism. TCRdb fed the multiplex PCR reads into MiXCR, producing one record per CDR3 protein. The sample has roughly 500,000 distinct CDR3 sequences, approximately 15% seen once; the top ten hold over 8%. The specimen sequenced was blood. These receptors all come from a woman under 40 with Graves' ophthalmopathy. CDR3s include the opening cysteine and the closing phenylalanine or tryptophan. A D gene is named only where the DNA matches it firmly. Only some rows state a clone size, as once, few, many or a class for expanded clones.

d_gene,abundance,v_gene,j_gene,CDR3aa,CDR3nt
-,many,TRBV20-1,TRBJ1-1,CSARLQIAFF,TGCAGTGCTAGACTTCAGATCGCTTTCTTT
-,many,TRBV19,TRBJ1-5,CASSIEGGNQPQHF,TGTGCCAGTAGTATTGAGGGGGGAAATCAGCCCCAGCATTTT
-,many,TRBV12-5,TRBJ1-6,CASGLVTGGSSYNSPLHF,TGTGCTAGTGGTTTGGTGACTGGGGGAAGCTCCTATAATTCACCCCTCCACTTT
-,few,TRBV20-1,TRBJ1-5,CSARLGVGNQPQHF,TGCAGTGCTAGATTGGGGGTTGGCAATCAGCCCCAGCATTTT
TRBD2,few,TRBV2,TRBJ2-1,CASRAGTSSYNEQFF,TGTGCCAGCAGGGCCGGGACTAGCTCCTACAATGAGCAGTTCTTC
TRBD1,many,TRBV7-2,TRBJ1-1,CASNAGQLNTEAFF,TGTGCCAGCAACGCGGGACAGTTGAACACTGAAGCTTTCTTT
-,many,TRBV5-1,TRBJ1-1,CASRLHLEPMNTEAFF,TGCGCCAGCAGACTGCATCTCGAACCTATGAACACTGAAGCTTTCTTT
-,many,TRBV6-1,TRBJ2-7,CASSEAFDQYF,TGTGCCAGCAGTGAAGCCTTCGACCAGTACTTC
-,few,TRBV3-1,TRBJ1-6,CASSQDGGTYNSPLHF,TGTGCCAGCAGCCAAGATGGCGGGACATATAATTCACCCCTCCACTTT
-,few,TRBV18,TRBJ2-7,CASSLTRDSYEQYF,TGTGCCAGCTCACTGACCCGGGACTCCTACGAGCAGTACTTC
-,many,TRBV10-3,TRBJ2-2,CATPPPEEQTGELFF,TGTGCCACCCCTCCGCCGGAGGAACAGACCGGGGAGCTGTTTTTT
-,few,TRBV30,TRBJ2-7,CAWSSTSLEQYF,TGTGCCTGGAGTTCGACTAGTCTCGAGCAGTACTTC
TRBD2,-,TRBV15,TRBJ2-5,CATSRDRGVEETQYF,TGTGCCACCAGCAGAGACCGGGGGGTGGAAGAGACCCAGTACTTC
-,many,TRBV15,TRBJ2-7,CATSRVNIDGQGLYEQYF,TGTGCCACCAGCAGAGTGAACATCGATGGCCAGGGGCTATACGAGCAGTACTTC
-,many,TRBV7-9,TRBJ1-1,CASSLSRRSNTEAFF,TGTGCCAGCAGCTTATCCCGACGGTCCAACACTGAAGCTTTCTTT
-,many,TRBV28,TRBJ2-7,CATRGEPTYEQYF,TGTGCCACCAGAGGAGAACCGACCTACGAGCAGTACTTC
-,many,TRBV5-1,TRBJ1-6,CASSLPLDYDSPLHF,TGCGCCAGCAGCTTGCCCCTGGACTATGATTCACCCCTCCACTTT
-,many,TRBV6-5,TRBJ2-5,CASSYSTRGAEEETQYF,TGTGCCAGCAGTTACTCGACTCGTGGAGCTGAAGAAGAGACCCAGTACTTC
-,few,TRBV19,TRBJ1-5,CASSLGQPGLNQPQHF,TGTGCCAGTAGTCTGGGTCAGCCCGGACTCAATCAGCCCCAGCATTTT
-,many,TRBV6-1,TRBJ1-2,CASSEGGGYTF,TGTGCCAGCAGTGAAGGGGGTGGCTACACCTTC
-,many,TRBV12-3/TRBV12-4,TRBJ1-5,CASSLGTRNQPQHF,TGTGCCAGCAGTTTGGGGACACGCAATCAGCCCCAGCATTTT
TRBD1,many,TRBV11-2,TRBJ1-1,CASSFSTGERAFF,TGTGCCAGCAGCTTCTCGACAGGGGAACGAGCTTTCTTT
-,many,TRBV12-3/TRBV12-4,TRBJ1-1,CASSHLPSGGPHTEAFF,TGTGCCAGCAGTCATCTTCCCAGCGGAGGACCACACACTGAAGCTTTCTTT
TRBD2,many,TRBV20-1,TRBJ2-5,CSATDGLAGTETQYF,TGCAGTGCTACCGACGGACTAGCGGGAACCGAGACCCAGTACTTC
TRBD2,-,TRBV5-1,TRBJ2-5,CASSAGLAGGETKYF,TGCGCCAGCAGCGCGGGACTAGCGGGAGGAGAGACCAAGTACTTC
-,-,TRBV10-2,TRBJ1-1,CASSERSLAQTEAFF,TGCGCCAGCAGTGAGCGGAGTTTGGCGCAGACTGAAGCTTTCTTT
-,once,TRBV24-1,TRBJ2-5,CATSGGTVDARYF,TGTGCCACCAGTGGCGGGACCGTAGATGCGCGGTACTTC
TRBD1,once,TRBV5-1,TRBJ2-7,CASSLSGRDRDYEQYF,TGCGCCAGCAGCTTGAGTGGGAGGGACAGGGACTACGAGCAGTACTTC
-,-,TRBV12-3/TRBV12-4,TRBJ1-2,CASSVPGGGSGYTF,TGTGCCAGCAGTGTCCCGGGAGGAGGATCCGGCTACACCTTC